Each of the 10 T cell receptor beta chains below was sequenced from the same sample in a study of T cells in women clearing cervical HPV infection. Assay used: immunoSEQ multiplex PCR; TCRdb lists only in-frame clones, some missing. The sample has tens of thousands of clones. The sample taken for sequencing was blood buffy coat. All receptors come from a woman aged 18 to 75 with a cervical HPV16 infection that either progressed to CIN3+ or cleared (not recorded which).

As concerns this clone: The DNA ends 3 residues before the CDR3 does, and the rest of the CDR3 is filled in from the germline J gene. This chain joins TRBV5-1 and TRBJ2-3; possible D gene TRBD1, 6 bases. There are 13 residues in the CDR3. Germline-derived CDR1 and CDR2 are SGHRS and YFSETQ. The CDR3 protein is CASSARQEETQYF. The covered CDR3 bases are TGCGCCAGCAGCGCCCGACAGGAAGAGACG.

CDR3 bases read: TGTGCCAGCACGAGGCCAGGGGTCCAAGAGACC. Translating it yields CASTRPGVQET. The entire CDR3 reads CASTRPGVQETQYF. The chain joins TRBV12-3 or TRBV12-4 to TRBJ2-5; D perhaps matches TRBD1 (6 bases). The CDR3 is cut off 3 residues early in the read; its end comes from the germline J gene. The CDR3 runs to 14 residues. With 7 bases removed from V and 1 base from J, the gap between germline ends came to 13 bases.

About this clone itself: The CDR3 goes on 3 residues after the read ends, and that part is filled in from the germline J gene. The gene calls are TRBV29-1 and TRBJ2-5; 9 nucleotides line up with TRBD1. J lost 4 bases, V lost 7 bases, and 7 bases had no gene match. CDR1 and CDR2 from the germline V gene are SQVTM and ANQGSEA. The CDR3 length is 13 residues. The covered CDR3 bases are TGCAGCGGCTCGGGACAGGGAGGAGAGACC. It specifies CSGSGQGGET. The full CDR3 sequence reads CSGSGQGGETQYF.

In the case of this clone: The sequence runs out 3 residues before the end of the CDR3; the remainder is reconstructed from the germline J gene. The rearrangement joins TRBV29-1 to TRBJ2-1, with 11 positions matching TRBD2. This CDR3 is 16 amino acids long. V lost 5 bases, J lost 9 bases, and 15 bases stayed unmatched. The germline gives CDR1 SQVTM, CDR2 ANQGSEA. The CDR3 reads CSVPTRISGGGREQFF. The CDR3 DNA, read in part, is TGCAGCGTTCCCACCCGCATTAGCGGGGGGGGCCGTGAG.

To note about this clone: The read comes to an end 3 residues before the CDR3 does, leaving the germline J gene to fill in the end. The chain recombines TRBV10-2 with TRBJ2-3; D gene uncertain. This CDR3 is 13 amino acids long. Germline V gene data show CDR1 as WSHSY and CDR2 as SAAADI. Between the trimmed V and J ends, which lost 3 bases and 6 bases, there was a span of 10 bases. The CDR3 loop reads CASSELAPDTQYF. The sequenced part of the CDR3 DNA is TGCGCCAGCAGTGAATTAGCCCCTGATACG.

In the case of this clone: The CDR3 end lies 3 residues beyond the end of the read and is filled in from the germline J gene. The chain is built from TRBV20-1 and TRBJ2-5, with a tentative D call TRBD2 (6 bases). The V gene lost 3 bases and the J gene lost 3 bases, with 11 bases spanning the gap. This CDR3 region has 13 residues. Germline CDR1 and CDR2: DFQATT and SNEGSKA (reference sequence). CDR3: CSARGLDKETQYF. Incomplete CDR3 DNA: TGCAGTGCTAGGGGACTGGATAAAGAGACC.

Turning to this clone: The sequenced fragment ends 3 residues before the CDR3 boundary, so the rest is inferred from the germline J gene. This chain uses TRBV10-2 with TRBJ2-3; D may match TRBD1 or TRBD2 (5 bases each). Germline V gene data show CDR1 as WSHSY and CDR2 as SAAADI. There are 12 residues in the CDR3. Incomplete CDR3 DNA: TGCGCCAGGAGACAGTTAGGGGAGACG. Its protein is CARRQLGET. The whole CDR3 protein is CARRQLGETQYF.

About this clone itself: The read terminates 3 residues ahead of where the CDR3 ends, so the germline J gene completes it. The chain has TRBV7-2 and TRBJ1-3; TRBD1 is a possible D gene (5 bases). Trimming stripped 5 bases from V and 3 bases from J, with 11 bases between. The V gene's germline CDR1 is SGHTA and CDR2 FQGNSA. This CDR3 is built from 14 residues. This CDR3 reads CASSLGGIGNTIYF. The DNA read from the CDR3 is TGTGCCAGCAGCCTCGGGGGGATTGGAAACACC. The full variable domain, with the rest looked up from reference TRBV7-2 and TRBJ1-3, is GAGVSQSPSNKVTEKGKDVELRCDPISGHTALYWYRQSLGQGLEFLIYFQGNSAPDKSGLPSDRFSAERTGGSVSTLTIQRTQQEDSAVYLCASSLGGIGNTIYFGEGSWLTVV.

About this clone: The read is 3 residues too short to cover the CDR3 end, so that end is filled in from the germline J gene. The chain carries TRBV5-4 and TRBJ2-1, with D maybe TRBD1 (6 bases). Trimming removed 0 bases from V and 4 bases from J, with 11 bases in between. Germline V gives CDR1 SGHNT, CDR2 YYREEE (reference sequence). The CDR3 is made up of 15 amino acids. CDR3 DNA (partial): TGTGCCAGCAGCTTGGCCGAGGACAGTTACAATGAG. Its translation: CASSLAEDSYNE. The CDR3, in full, reads CASSLAEDSYNEQFF.

In the case of this clone: Read coverage stops 3 residues before the CDR3 terminus; the germline J gene supplies the remainder. This chain connects TRBV20-1 to TRBJ2-3; TRBD2 matches 11 bases. Germline trimming cut 3 bases from V and 5 bases from J; bases unmatched to any gene: 7. Per germline, CDR1 DFQATT and CDR2 SNEGSKA (reference sequence). The CDR3 consists of 15 residues. The sequenced CDR3 bases are TGCAGTGCTAGCCTTAGCGGGGGGGGCCTAGATACG. This gives the protein CSASLSGGGLDT. The whole CDR3 sequence is CSASLSGGGLDTQYF.